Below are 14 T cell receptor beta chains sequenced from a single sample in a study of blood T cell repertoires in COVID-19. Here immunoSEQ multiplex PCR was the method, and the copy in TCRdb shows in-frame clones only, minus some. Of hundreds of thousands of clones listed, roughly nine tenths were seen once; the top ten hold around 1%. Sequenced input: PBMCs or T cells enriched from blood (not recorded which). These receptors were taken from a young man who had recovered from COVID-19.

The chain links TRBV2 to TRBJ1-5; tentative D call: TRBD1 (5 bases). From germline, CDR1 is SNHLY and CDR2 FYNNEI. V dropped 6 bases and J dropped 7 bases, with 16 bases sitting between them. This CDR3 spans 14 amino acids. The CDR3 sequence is CASRTGLTAQPQHF. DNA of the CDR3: TGTGCCAGCAGAACGGGACTCACAGCGCAGCCCCAGCATTTT. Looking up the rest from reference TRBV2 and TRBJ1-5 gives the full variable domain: EPEVTQTPSHQVTQMGQEVILRCVPISNHLYFYWYRQILGQKVEFLVSFYNNEISEKSEIFDDQFSVERPDGSNFTLKIRSTKLEDSAMYFCASRTGLTAQPQHFGDGTRLSIL.

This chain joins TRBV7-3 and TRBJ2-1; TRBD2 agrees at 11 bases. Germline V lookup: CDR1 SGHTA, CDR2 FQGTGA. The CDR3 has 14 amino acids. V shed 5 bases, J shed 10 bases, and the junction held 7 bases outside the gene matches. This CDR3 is CASSAGTSGGEQFF. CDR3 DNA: TGTGCCAGCAGCGCCGGGACTAGCGGTGGAGAGCAGTTCTTC.

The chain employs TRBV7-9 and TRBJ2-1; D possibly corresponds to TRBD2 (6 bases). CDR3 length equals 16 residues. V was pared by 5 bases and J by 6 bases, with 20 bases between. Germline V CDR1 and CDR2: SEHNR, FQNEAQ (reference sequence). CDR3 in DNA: TGTGCCAGCAGCCCCCCGGTTGCGGGATCTCTCAATGAGCAGTTCTTC. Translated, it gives CASSPPVAGSLNEQFF.

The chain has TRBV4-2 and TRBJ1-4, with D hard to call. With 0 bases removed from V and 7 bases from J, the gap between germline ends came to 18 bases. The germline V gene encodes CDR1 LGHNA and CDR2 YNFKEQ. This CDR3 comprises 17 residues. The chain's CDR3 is CASSQDVSRRAGEKLFF. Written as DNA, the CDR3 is TGTGCCAGCAGCCAAGATGTGAGCCGTCGCGCCGGTGAAAAACTGTTTTTT.

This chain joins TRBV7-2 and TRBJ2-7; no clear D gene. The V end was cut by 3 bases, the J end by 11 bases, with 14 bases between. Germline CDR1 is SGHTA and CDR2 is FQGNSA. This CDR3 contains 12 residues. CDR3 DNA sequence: TGTGCCAGCAGCTTGGAGACCCAATATAAGTACTTC. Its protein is CASSLETQYKYF.

The CDR3 sequence: CASSLGGAGYEKLFF. CDR3 sequence (DNA): TGTGCCAGCAGCCTCGGGGGGGCCGGATATGAAAAACTGTTTTTT. The V and J genes are TRBV6-5 and TRBJ1-4; a weak D match, TRBD1 (6 bases). Trimming took off 6 bases at V and 6 bases at J, with 17 bases between the two ends. CDR1 and CDR2 from the germline V gene are MNHEY and SVGAGI. The CDR3 consists of 15 residues.

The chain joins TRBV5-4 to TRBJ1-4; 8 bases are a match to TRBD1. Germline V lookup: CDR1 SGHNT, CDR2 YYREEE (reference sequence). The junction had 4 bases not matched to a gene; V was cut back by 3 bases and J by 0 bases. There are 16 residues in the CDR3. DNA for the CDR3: TGTGCCAGCAGCTCAGGACAGGGCGCAACTAATGAAAAACTGTTTTTT. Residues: CASSSGQGATNEKLFF. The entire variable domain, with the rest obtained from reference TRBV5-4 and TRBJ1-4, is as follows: ETGVTQSPTHLIKTRGQQVTLRCSSQSGHNTVSWYQQALGQGPQFIFQYYREEENGRGNFPPRFSGLQFPNYSSELNVNALELDDSALYLCASSSGQGATNEKLFFGSGTQLSVL.

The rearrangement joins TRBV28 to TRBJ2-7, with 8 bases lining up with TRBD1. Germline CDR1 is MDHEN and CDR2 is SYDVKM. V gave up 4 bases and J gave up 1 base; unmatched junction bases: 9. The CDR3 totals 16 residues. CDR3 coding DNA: TGTGCCAGCAGTTCCCCCGGGACAGGACTTTCCTACGAGCAGTACTTC. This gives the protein CASSSPGTGLSYEQYF.

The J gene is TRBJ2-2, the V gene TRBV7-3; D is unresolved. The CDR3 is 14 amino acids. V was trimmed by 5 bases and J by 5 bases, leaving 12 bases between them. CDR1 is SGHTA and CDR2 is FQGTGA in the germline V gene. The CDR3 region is CASSQAARTGELFF. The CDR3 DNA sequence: TGTGCCAGCAGCCAAGCAGCGAGGACCGGGGAGCTGTTTTTT.

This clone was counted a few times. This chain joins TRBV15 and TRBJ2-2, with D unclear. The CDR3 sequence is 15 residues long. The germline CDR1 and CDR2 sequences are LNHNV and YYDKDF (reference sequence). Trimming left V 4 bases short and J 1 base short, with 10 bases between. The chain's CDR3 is CATSNPRKNTGELFF. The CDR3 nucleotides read TGTGCCACCAGCAATCCGCGCAAGAACACCGGGGAGCTGTTTTTT.

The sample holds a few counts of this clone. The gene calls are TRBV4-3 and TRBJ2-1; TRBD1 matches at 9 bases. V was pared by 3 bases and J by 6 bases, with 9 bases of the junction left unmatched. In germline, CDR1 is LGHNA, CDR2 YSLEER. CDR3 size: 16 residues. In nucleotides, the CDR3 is TGCGCCAGCAGCCAGGGCCGGACAGGGGCCCCCAATGAGCAGTTCTTC. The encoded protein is CASSQGRTGAPNEQFF.

CDR3 bases: TGTGCCAGCAGTGAATTTCCGTGGCAGGGCGGCAATCAGCCCCAGCATTTT. It yields the protein CASSEFPWQGGNQPQHF. The V and J genes are TRBV6-1 and TRBJ1-5, with D tentatively TRBD1 (5 bases). Trimming removed 2 bases at V and 2 bases at J, with 16 bases between. The CDR3 covers 17 residues. The V gene's germline CDR1 is MNHNS and CDR2 SASEGT.

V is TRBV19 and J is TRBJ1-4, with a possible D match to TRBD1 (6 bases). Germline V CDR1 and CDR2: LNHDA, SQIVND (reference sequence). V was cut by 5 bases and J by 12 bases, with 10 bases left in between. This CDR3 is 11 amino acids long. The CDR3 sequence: CASSARGQLFF. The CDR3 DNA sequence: TGTGCCAGTAGTGCCAGGGGACAACTGTTTTTT.

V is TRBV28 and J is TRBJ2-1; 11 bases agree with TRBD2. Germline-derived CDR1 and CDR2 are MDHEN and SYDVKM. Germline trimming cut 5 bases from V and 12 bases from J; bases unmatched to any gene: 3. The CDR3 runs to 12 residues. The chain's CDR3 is CASSGTSGRQFF. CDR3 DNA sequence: TGTGCCAGCAGTGGGACTAGCGGTAGGCAGTTCTTC.